This TCR beta chain was sequenced in a study of regulatory T cells in long-lasting Graves disease (dated by TCRdb to the early 2020s). With regard to the full study: Antithyroid drugs had been taken for less than 3 months by newly diagnosed Graves' disease patients. Persistent Graves' disease patients were compared with newly diagnosed Graves' disease patients by peripheral blood TCR sequencing and RNA sequencing. The study was registered as a clinical trial and conducted in China. A total of about 33 samples underwent TCR sequencing: some 13 from persistent and approximately 20 from newly diagnosed Graves' disease patients. On the study overall, not on this receptor specifically: Sequencing and analysis were restricted to the TCR beta chain. Peripheral blood alone was examined, since thyroid tissue, which constituted the primary lesion, could not be accessed. A larger number of public clonotypes was shared among persistent patients (approximately 2,600) than among newly diagnosed patients (around 880). Persistent disease showed preferential use of TRBV28, TRBJ1-2 and TRBJ2-5, whereas newly diagnosed disease favored TRBV20-1 and TRBJ2-1. Lower TCR Shannon entropy and fewer highly expanded clones were observed in persistent Graves' disease patients than in newly diagnosed patients, which suggested clonal expansion. The authors noted that the small sample size was a limitation that may lower accuracy.

The library relied on multiplex PCR. Instrument used: Illumina HiSeq 4000. CDR3 regions were amplified by Arm-PCR with iRepertoire HTBI primers to construct TCR beta libraries. PCR products were gel purified before sequencing. The study's own analysis went as follows. Across samples, 60 to 75 TRBV and roughly 15 TRBJ segments were identified and used for gene usage analysis of CDR3 amino acid clonotypes. COPE and FqMerger were used to merge the filtered high-quality paired reads into contigs. BLAST was used to align contigs to the IMGT TRBV, TRBD and TRBJ reference genes, and CDR3 was defined following IMGT. Clonotypes above 0.1% frequency were classified as highly expanded clones. Shannon entropy was used to measure repertoire diversity, and the Gini coefficient was used to measure V-J evenness. Clonotypes shared by more than one individual were considered public. TCRdb trimmed public reads at Q25 via fastp, called clones via MiXCR and kept in-frame beta chains. One record per CDR3 amino acid sequence lists the most common genes and DNA. TCRdb assigned the V and J calls; the authors' analysis was not used. The sample records fewer than 650,000 distinct CDR3 sequences, approximately 16% of which are singletons. Around 11% of the sample rests with the top ten.

The germline V gene specifies MDHEN as CDR1 and SYDVKM as CDR2. V has 6 bases trimmed and J has 4 bases trimmed; junction bases matching no gene number 7. Inclusive of the bounding cysteine and phenylalanine, the CDR3 is 15 residues long. CDR3 DNA is the only sequence kept; it has 45 bases, read in frame from the first base. This clonotype was detected a few times. No antigen is known for it. Qualities for individual bases were not recorded, and no much larger clone is one base off. What this sample's time point label stands for: newly diagnosed GD, antithyroid drugs for less than 3 months. For both TCR sequencing and RNA sequencing, RNA was extracted from PBMCs using TRIzol. Graves' disease was diagnosed according to American Thyroid Association guidelines. Patients were recruited from an endocrinology department in Xi'an, China. Each patient gave around 9 milliliters of peripheral blood, collected in an EDTA anticoagulant tube. Ficoll Paque Plus density gradient separation was used to isolate PBMCs, and no additional T cell sorting was done. RNA quality was checked with an Agilent 2100 Bioanalyzer and agarose gel, and concentration with a NanoDrop 2000.

These data were also reused for a study on T cells in Graves' hyperthyroidism and ophthalmopathy. As described in the second report: A patient counted as having stable Graves' hyperthyroidism if no progression to ophthalmopathy occurred over 18 months of follow-up. Hyperthyroidism patients were aged 18 to 65 years and newly diagnosed, with disease duration of less than 2 months. Exclusion was applied to patients with uncontrolled infections, other autoimmune diseases, pregnancy or lactation. Diagnoses relied on clinical symptoms, serum thyroxine and TRAb, thyroid ultrasound and orbital computed tomography. The first round of RT-PCR for the TCR CDR3 was performed with the HTBI primer set and the Qiagen OneStep RT-PCR kit. Most expanded thyroid clonotypes (frequency above 0.001) were also detected in blood, suggesting blood repertoires may reflect thyroid immune responses. In cross-validation, a model built on a 13 V-J signature told ophthalmopathy apart from stable hyperthyroidism with approximately 90% sensitivity and roughly 83% specificity, and in testing the same model reached 80%/75%. During validation, the model predicted progression to ophthalmopathy a median of roughly six months ahead of onset, with more than 60% sensitivity and 72% to 80% specificity. TCR V-J signatures able to tell the groups apart were searched for in a discovery cohort of 95 or so patients, of whom over 40 had Graves' ophthalmopathy and roughly 59 had stable Graves' hyperthyroidism. An independent validation cohort of under 20 hyperthyroidism patients and 17 patients who later progressed to ophthalmopathy tested prospective prediction of ophthalmopathy. The roughly 100 discovery patients were randomly divided into training and test sets at a 7:3 ratio. Thyroid tissue and blood T-cell repertoires from several Graves' hyperthyroidism patients were also compared in the study. After sampling, hyperthyroidism patients received methimazole starting at 30 mg daily, and ophthalmopathy patients received high-dose intravenous methylprednisolone. Libraries were constructed in a second round of multiplex PCR, after which size selection and purification were performed. The libraries were sequenced on an Illumina HiSeq2000 using paired-end 100 bp reads. SOAPnuke was used to process the raw data, removing reads that contained adapters or uncalled bases, had a mean Phred below 15, or lacked an exact match to the constant primer or identifier. High-quality paired reads were merged with COPE v1.2.5, and unique nucleotide sequences were defined as clonotypes. MiTCR v1.1 was used to align clonotypes to the IMGT TRBV, TRBD and TRBJ reference segments. The analysis was restricted to V-J combinations with a frequency above 0.0001, which together covered roughly 99% of the repertoires. A TCS score was defined as the ratio between F50 (clonal expansion) and ExV (chaos), using BLOSUM62-based TCRdist between CDR3 peptides within each V-J. Welch's t-statistics and random forest reduced roughly 530 V-J features to roughly 13, which were used in a naive Bayes classifier (R e1071). No statistical method was used to fix the sample size in advance, and group allocation was not hidden from the investigators. The paper reports TCR Vbeta CDR3 sequencing of 135 peripheral blood samples: under 45 ophthalmopathy, under 80 hyperthyroidism and around 17 progressor patients.

The specimen was peripheral blood mononuclear cells (PBMCs), collected at new diagnosis, from a patient treated with antithyroid drugs. Here the chain combines TRBV28 and TRBJ2-2, with 8 junctional bases fitting TRBD2. The origin of this receptor is a man younger than 35 with Graves disease. Donor details come from another sample of the same person, matched by shared clones. The nucleotide sequence reads as follows: TGTGCCAGCAGCCCCGGGGGGGAAGGCACCGGGGAGCTGTTTTTT. Translated, it gives CASSPGGEGTGELFF.